The sequence of this TCR beta chain was determined in a study of radiotherapy plus CTLA-4 blockade in lung cancer. The study, taken as a whole, reports: How blood T cell clones changed early, along with interferon-beta, reportedly forecast response best.

In germline, CDR1 is MDHEN, CDR2 SYDVKM. V lost 6 bases and J lost 4; bases outside the gene matches: 8. The length of the CDR3 is 16 residues. Note on this clone: The antigen remains unidentified.

In chemo-refractory metastatic non-small-cell lung cancer, patients got ipilimumab CTLA-4 blockade together with focal radiation. The repertoire was sequenced with immunoSEQ multiplex PCR; TCRdb's copy has only in-frame clones and lacks some. The data show approximately 34,000 clones, 70% seen once. The sequence was obtained from a human donor with non-small cell lung cancer who had stable disease on radiotherapy plus ipilimumab. The sequenced sample was peripheral blood, obtained from a patient treated with radiotherapy plus ipilimumab. The V and J genes are TRBV28 and TRBJ2-1, with 11 bases matching TRBD2. The CDR3 protein is CASSQGTSGQYNEQFF. The CDR3 DNA sequence: TGTGCCAGCAGCCAAGGGACTAGCGGCCAATACAATGAGCAGTTCTTC.